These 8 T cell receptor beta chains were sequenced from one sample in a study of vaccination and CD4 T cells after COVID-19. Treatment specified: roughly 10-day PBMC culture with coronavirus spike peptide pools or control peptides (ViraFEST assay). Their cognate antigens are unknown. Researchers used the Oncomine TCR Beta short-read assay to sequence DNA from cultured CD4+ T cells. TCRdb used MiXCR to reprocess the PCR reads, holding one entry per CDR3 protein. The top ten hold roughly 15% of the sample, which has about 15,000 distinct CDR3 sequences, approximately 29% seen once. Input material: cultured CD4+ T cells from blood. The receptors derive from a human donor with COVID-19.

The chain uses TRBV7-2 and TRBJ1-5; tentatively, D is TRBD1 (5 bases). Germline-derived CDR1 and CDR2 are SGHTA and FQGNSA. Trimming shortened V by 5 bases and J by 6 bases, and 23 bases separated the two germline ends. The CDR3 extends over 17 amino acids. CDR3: CASSRDPGSGGSQPQHF. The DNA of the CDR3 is TGTGCCAGCAGCAGGGATCCAGGCAGCGGGGGTAGTCAGCCCCAGCATTTT.

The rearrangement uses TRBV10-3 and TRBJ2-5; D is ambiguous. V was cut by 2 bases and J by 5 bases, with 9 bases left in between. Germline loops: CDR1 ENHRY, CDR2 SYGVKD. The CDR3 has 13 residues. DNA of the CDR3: TGTGCCATCAGTGAGCTTAGGGTCGAGACCCAGTACTTC. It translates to CAISELRVETQYF.

The CDR3 coding sequence is TGTGCCAGTAGTATGGCGAGGGTTCGTCTGACTAATGAAAAACTGTTTTTT. It is translated as CASSMARVRLTNEKLFF. The rearrangement joins TRBV19 to TRBJ1-4; D not certain. Trimming took off 3 bases at V and 2 bases at J, with 16 bases between the two ends. The CDR3 loop spans 17 amino acids. Germline CDR1 reads LNHDA; CDR2 reads SQIVND (reference sequence).

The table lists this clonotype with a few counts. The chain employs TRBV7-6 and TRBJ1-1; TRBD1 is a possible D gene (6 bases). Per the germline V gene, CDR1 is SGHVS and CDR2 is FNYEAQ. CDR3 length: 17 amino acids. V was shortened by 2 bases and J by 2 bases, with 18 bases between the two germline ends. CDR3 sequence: CASSLLLAGDLNTEAFF. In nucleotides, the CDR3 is TGTGCCAGCAGCTTATTGCTTGCAGGGGATCTTAACACTGAAGCTTTCTTT.

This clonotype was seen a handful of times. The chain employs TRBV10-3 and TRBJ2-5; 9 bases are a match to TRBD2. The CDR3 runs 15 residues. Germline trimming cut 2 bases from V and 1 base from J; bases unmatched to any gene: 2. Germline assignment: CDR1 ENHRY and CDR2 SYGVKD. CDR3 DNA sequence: TGTGCCATCAGTGAGGCGGGGGGGGGCCAAGAGACCCAGTACTTC. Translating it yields CAISEAGGGQETQYF.

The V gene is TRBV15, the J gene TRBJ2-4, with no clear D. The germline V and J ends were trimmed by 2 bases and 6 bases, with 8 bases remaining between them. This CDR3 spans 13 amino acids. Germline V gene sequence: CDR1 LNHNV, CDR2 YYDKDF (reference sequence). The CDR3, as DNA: TGTGCCACCAGCAGACAGCCATTAAACATTCAGTACTTC. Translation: CATSRQPLNIQYF.

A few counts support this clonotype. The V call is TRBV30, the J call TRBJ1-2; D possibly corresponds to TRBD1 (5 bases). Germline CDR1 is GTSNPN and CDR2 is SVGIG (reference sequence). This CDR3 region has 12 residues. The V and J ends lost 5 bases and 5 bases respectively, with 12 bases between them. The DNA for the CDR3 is TGTGCCTGGCGGTCCGGGGGGTATGGCTACACCTTC. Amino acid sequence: CAWRSGGYGYTF. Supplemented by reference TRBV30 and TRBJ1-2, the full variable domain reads SQTIHQWPATLVQPVGSPLSLECTVEGTSNPNLYWYRQAAGRGLQLLFYSVGIGQISSEVPQNLSASRPQDRQFILSSKKLLLSDSGFYLCAWRSGGYGYTFGSGTRLTVV.

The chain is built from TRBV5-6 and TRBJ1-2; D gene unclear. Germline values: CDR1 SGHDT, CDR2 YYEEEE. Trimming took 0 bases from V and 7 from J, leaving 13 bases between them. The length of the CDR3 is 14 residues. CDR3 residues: CASSLGRFGSGYTF. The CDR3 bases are TGTGCCAGCAGCTTGGGGCGGTTTGGTTCTGGCTACACCTTC.